These T cell receptor beta chains were read from a single sample in a study of T-cell memory formation after mild COVID-19. One entry per CDR3 protein, called by TCRdb with MiXCR from the 5' RACE reads. The table shows approximately 13,000 distinct CDR3 sequences, with 16% occurring only once. The sample consisted of PBMCs or a T cell subset sorted from them (not recorded which). The receptors derive from a man between 18 and 29 years old who had mild COVID-19 (a few samples of this study predate the infection). Cell type and time point are not known. CDR3s include the opening cysteine and the closing phenylalanine or tryptophan. D genes are given only for firm matches. Expanded clones get a size class; other rows say once, few or many, or leave the size out.

>many|TRBJ2-2|TRBV10-1|-
CASSEVTGELFF
TGCGCCAGCAGTGAGGTTACCGGGGAGCTGTTTTTT
>many|TRBJ2-7|TRBV4-1|TRBD1
CASSQTRGQASYEQYF
TGCGCCAGCAGCCAGACCCGGGGACAGGCCTCCTACGAGCAGTACTTC
>many|TRBJ2-1|TRBV7-2|-
CASSFVQAYFQTYNEQFF
TGTGCCAGCAGCTTTGTTCAGGCTTACTTCCAAACCTACAATGAGCAGTTCTTC
>many|TRBJ1-1|TRBV7-8|-
CASSLYRGINTEAFF
TGTGCCAGCAGCTTATATCGGGGGATAAACACTGAAGCTTTCTTT
>few|TRBJ2-3|TRBV29-1|TRBD2
CSVEFFLYLPAGNTDTQYF
TGCAGCGTTGAGTTCTTTTTATATCTGCCAGCGGGGAACACAGATACGCAGTATTTT
>-|TRBJ2-1|TRBV18|TRBD2
CASSPPRGLVGDEQFF
TGTGCCAGCTCACCACCTCGGGGACTAGTTGGAGATGAGCAGTTCTTC
>-|TRBJ2-2|TRBV5-4|-
CASSFGLLNTGELFF
TGTGCCAGCAGCTTCGGACTCCTTAACACCGGGGAGCTGTTTTTT
>once|TRBJ2-1|TRBV5-6|-
CASSLRQGINEQFF
TGTGCCAGCAGCTTGCGGCAGGGGATAAATGAGCAGTTCTTC
>many|TRBJ1-1|TRBV13|TRBD1
CASSLRGQRYEAFF
TGTGCCAGCAGCTTAAGGGGACAGAGGTATGAAGCTTTCTTT
>many|TRBJ1-2|TRBV5-1|-
CASSLIPQGDYTF
TGCGCCAGCAGCTTGATCCCCCAGGGCGACTACACCTTC
>many|TRBJ2-3|TRBV12-3/TRBV12-4|TRBD2
CASSTSSGGLYTDTQYF
TGTGCCAGCAGTACTAGTAGCGGGGGGCTCTACACAGATACGCAGTATTTT
>many|TRBJ1-1|TRBV7-2|-
CASSEDLGDDTEAFF
TGTGCCAGCAGCGAAGACCTGGGGGACGACACTGAAGCTTTCTTT
>-|TRBJ2-7|TRBV5-1|TRBD2
CASSPGTSGTLREYF
TGCGCCAGCAGCCCGGGGACTAGCGGAACACTCAGGGAGTACTTC
>many|TRBJ2-1|TRBV7-3|-
CASSPLGGSNNEQFF
TGTGCCAGCAGCCCCCTCGGAGGGTCTAACAATGAGCAGTTCTTC
>many|TRBJ2-7|TRBV6-4|TRBD1
CATYTLTGTYEQYF
TGTGCCACCTACACCTTGACAGGGACCTACGAGCAGTACTTC
>many|TRBJ2-1|TRBV10-3|TRBD2
CATGTSGGLTRGNEQFF
TGTGCCACAGGGACTAGCGGGGGGCTCACCAGGGGGAATGAGCAGTTCTTC